Below, 22 T cell receptor beta chains from the same sample are listed, as sequenced in a study of the immune and genomic landscape of osteosarcoma. Osteosarcoma specimens were post-treatment primary, local recurrence and metastasis tumors from poor-prognosis patients. The table came from immunoSEQ multiplex PCR; TCRdb's copy has only in-frame clones and leaves some out. The table includes more than 10,000 clones, 70% to 80% detected once. Sequenced: osteosarcoma tumor tissue from the lung. The receptors here all came from a human donor with osteosarcoma.

In its sample, this clone was seen once. J is TRBJ2-5 and V is TRBV5-4, with TRBD2 identical over 7 bases. Germline V CDR1 and CDR2: SGHNT, YYREEE (reference sequence). This CDR3 spans 14 amino acids. Unmatched junction bases numbered 8, after V lost 3 bases and J lost 6 bases. The CDR3 sequence: CASSSRDYEQTQYF. CDR3 coding DNA: TGTGCCAGCAGCTCGAGGGACTACGAACAGACCCAGTACTTC.

The CDR3 DNA follows: TGTGCCAGCAGCTTAGCATTTGGGGGGCGTGAGCAGTTCTTC. It encodes CASSLAFGGREQFF. This chain connects TRBV7-9 to TRBJ2-1; D is perhaps TRBD1 or TRBD2 (6 bases each). Trimming left V 0 bases short and J 9 bases short, with 12 bases between. Germline CDR1 and CDR2: SEHNR and FQNEAQ (reference sequence). The length of the CDR3 is 14 residues.

The chain has TRBV6-5 and TRBJ2-6, with D unclear. The CDR3 is 15 amino acids. V lost 0 bases and J lost 0, with 3 bases in between. CDR1 is MNHEY and CDR2 is SVGAGI in the germline V gene. The CDR3 loop is CASSYSHSGANVLTF. CDR3 sequence (DNA): TGTGCCAGCAGTTACTCACACTCTGGGGCCAACGTCCTGACTTTC.

Notes on this clone: The same CDR3 is also encoded by other DNA sequences in this sample. The rearrangement uses TRBV28 and TRBJ1-2; 8 nucleotides match TRBD1. The CDR3 is 12 amino acids. The germline CDR1 and CDR2 sequences are MDHEN and SYDVKM. V lost 8 bases and J lost 5; bases outside the gene matches: 4. The CDR3: CASGDRGYGYTF. As DNA, the CDR3 is TGTGCCAGCGGAGACAGGGGTTATGGCTACACCTTC.

The chain links TRBV9 to TRBJ2-7; either TRBD1 or TRBD2 may fit D (5 bases each). The CDR3 runs to 14 residues. V was clipped by 2 bases and J by 2 bases, with 11 bases between them. Germline V gives CDR1 SGDLS, CDR2 YYNGEE. The CDR3 reads CASSVGDGPYEQYF. Here the CDR3 DNA reads TGTGCCAGCAGCGTCGGGGACGGTCCCTACGAGCAGTACTTC. The full variable domain, its missing parts supplied by reference TRBV9 and TRBJ2-7, is DSGVTQTPKHLITATGQRVTLRCSPRSGDLSVYWYQQSLDQGLQFLIQYYNGEERAKGNILERFSAQQFPDLHSELNLSSLELGDSALYFCASSVGDGPYEQYFGPGTRLTVT.

This clone is a singleton in its sample. This sequence joins TRBV6-6 and TRBJ2-1; 7 bases align to TRBD1. Germline loops: CDR1 MNHNY, CDR2 SVGAGI (reference sequence). The CDR3 runs to 14 residues. Trimming cost V 6 bases and J 6 bases; bases outside gene matches: 8. The CDR3 reads CASRRQGRFNEQFF. DNA of the CDR3: TGTGCCAGCAGAAGACAGGGTCGGTTCAATGAGCAGTTCTTC.

This clone was observed once. V and J are TRBV28 and TRBJ1-5; TRBD1 is a possible D gene (6 bases). This CDR3 region has 18 residues. The germline CDR1 and CDR2 sequences are MDHEN and SYDVKM. The ends were cut back, 1 base at V and 2 bases at J, with 18 bases in the middle. DNA for the CDR3: TGTGCCAGCAGTTTATACTCGGACAGATCTGCGGGCAATCAGCCCCAGCATTTT. Protein product: CASSLYSDRSAGNQPQHF.

The chain carries TRBV6-6 and TRBJ1-4, with D perhaps matching TRBD1 (5 bases). CDR3 length equals 15 residues. Between the trimmed V and J ends, which lost 4 bases and 6 bases, there was a span of 15 bases. Germline-derived CDR1 and CDR2 are MNHNY and SVGAGI (reference sequence). CDR3 amino acids: CASSSPRDEDEKLFF. The CDR3, as DNA: TGTGCCAGCAGTTCGCCCCGGGACGAAGATGAAAAACTGTTTTTT.

The chain carries TRBV28 and TRBJ2-5; TRBD2 matches 15 bases. CDR1 and CDR2 from the germline V gene are MDHEN and SYDVKM. This CDR3 has 14 residues. V gave up 4 bases and J gave up 12 bases; unmatched junction bases: 6. The CDR3 DNA follows: TGTGCCAGCAGTTACGGGACTAGCGGGAGGCAGAAGTACTTC. Translated: CASSYGTSGRQKYF. Filled out from reference TRBV28 and TRBJ2-5, the complete variable domain reads DVKVTQSSRYLVKRTGEKVFLECVQDMDHENMFWYRQDPGLGLRLIYFSYDVKMKEKGDIPEGYSVSREKKERFSLILESASTNQTSMYLCASSYGTSGRQKYFGPGTRLLVL.

The genes are TRBV19 and TRBJ2-5, with no clear D. The CDR3 has 13 residues. From germline, CDR1 is LNHDA and CDR2 SQIVND (reference sequence). Trimming removed 7 bases from V and 5 bases from J, with 14 bases in between. The CDR3 loop is CASNYEPGETQYF. In DNA form, the CDR3 reads TGTGCCAGTAATTATGAACCCGGGGAGACCCAGTACTTC.

This clone occurred a few times. The chain links TRBV25-1 to TRBJ1-6; 8 bases agree with TRBD1. Trimming removed 8 bases from V and 8 bases from J; junction bases left unmatched: 11. This CDR3 spans 15 amino acids. Germline CDR1 is MGHDK and CDR2 is SYGVNS. CDR3 residues: CASGGGQAVDSPLHF. In DNA, the CDR3 is TGTGCCAGCGGGGGGGGACAGGCCGTAGATTCACCCCTCCACTTT.

This clone has only one observation. V usage is TRBV28 and J usage is TRBJ1-1, with D possibly matching TRBD1 (5 bases). Germline assignment: CDR1 MDHEN and CDR2 SYDVKM. The germline V and J ends were trimmed by 4 bases and 3 bases, with 15 bases remaining between them. The CDR3 has 15 residues. The chain's CDR3 is CASSSRETKDTEAFF. CDR3 DNA sequence: TGTGCCAGCAGTTCCAGGGAGACGAAAGACACTGAAGCTTTCTTT.

This clone turned up a few times. This sequence joins TRBV2 and TRBJ2-7; D call uncertain. Germline assignment: CDR1 SNHLY and CDR2 FYNNEI. V lost 6 bases to trimming and J lost 3 bases, with 18 bases between them. The CDR3 runs to 15 residues. CDR3 in amino acids: CASSPHFSRHYEQYF. Here the CDR3 DNA reads TGTGCCAGCAGCCCCCATTTTAGCCGCCACTACGAGCAGTACTTC.

This chain joins TRBV7-6 and TRBJ2-7; 13 positions match TRBD2. With 0 bases clipped from V and 8 bases from J, the junction kept 10 bases outside the gene matches. CDR3 length: 17 amino acids. CDR1 and CDR2 from the germline V gene are SGHVS and FNYEAQ. This CDR3 is CASSLATGRTSGSQQYF. The CDR3 region has the DNA TGTGCCAGCAGCTTAGCTACCGGTCGGACTAGCGGGAGCCAGCAGTACTTC.

CDR3 sequence: CASSLVGREGLNEQFF. The CDR3 DNA follows: TGTGCCAGCAGTTTAGTCGGGCGGGAGGGCCTCAATGAGCAGTTCTTC. The chain carries TRBV28 and TRBJ2-1, with TRBD2 matching over 9 bases. The CDR3 has 16 amino acids. Trimming removed 2 bases from V and 6 bases from J; junction bases left unmatched: 8. Per the germline V gene, CDR1 is MDHEN and CDR2 is SYDVKM.

The V gene is TRBV25-1, the J gene TRBJ2-3; D may be TRBD2 (6 bases). The length of the CDR3 is 16 residues. From germline, CDR1 is MGHDK and CDR2 SYGVNS. Trimming removed 6 bases from V and 0 bases from J, with 16 bases in between. CDR3 protein: CASSRPSGPSTDTQYF. CDR3 nucleotides: TGTGCCAGCAGCCGCCCCAGCGGGCCTAGCACAGATACGCAGTATTTT.

The chain employs TRBV30 and TRBJ1-1, with D uncertain. Trimming took 5 bases from V and 0 from J, leaving 7 bases between them. Germline CDR1 reads GTSNPN; CDR2 reads SVGIG (reference sequence). The CDR3 runs to 12 residues. Written as DNA, the CDR3 is TGTGCCTGGGAAGGTTTGAACACTGAAGCTTTCTTT. Translating it yields CAWEGLNTEAFF.

This chain joins TRBV4-1 and TRBJ2-7; D unclear. Trimming cost V 4 bases and J 0 bases, with 7 bases left between them. In germline, CDR1 is MGHRA, CDR2 YSYEKL. The CDR3 contains 13 residues. The CDR3 sequence is CASSLTTSYEQYF. The CDR3 nucleotides are TGCGCCAGCAGCCTAACGACCTCCTACGAGCAGTACTTC.

This rearrangement joins TRBV27 to TRBJ2-1, with 9 bases fitting TRBD2. CDR1 is MNHEY and CDR2 is SMNVEV in the germline V gene (reference sequence). Germline trimming cut 2 bases from V and 4 bases from J; bases unmatched to any gene: 3. This CDR3 region has 15 residues. DNA for the CDR3: TGTGCCAGCAGTTTAGCGGGAGGGCCATACAATGAGCAGTTCTTC. Translating it yields CASSLAGGPYNEQFF.

The chain recombines TRBV5-4 with TRBJ2-3; no clear D gene. Germline CDR1 and CDR2: SGHNT and YYREEE (reference sequence). The CDR3 extends over 15 amino acids. Deletions cut 2 bases from V and 3 bases from J, with 13 bases between. CDR3 in DNA: TGTGCCAGCAGCTTTTATGGGTTGGGGACAGATACGCAGTATTTT. Translation: CASSFYGLGTDTQYF.

The chain recombines TRBV2 with TRBJ2-5; 10 nucleotides line up with TRBD1. Gene TRBJ2-7 matches the end of the DNA better, so the J call may be wrong. Germline V lookup: CDR1 SNHLY, CDR2 FYNNEI. The CDR3 extends over 18 amino acids. CDR3 DNA: TGTGCCAGCAGTGAAAGGCAAGTCGGACAGGGGGTAATCTACGAGCAGTACTTC. It is translated as CASSERQVGQGVIYEQYF.

This clone was found a few times. The V call is TRBV5-1, the J call TRBJ2-7; TRBD1 matches 8 bases. From germline, CDR1 is SGHRS and CDR2 YFSETQ. This CDR3 region has 12 residues. After removal of 3 bases from V and 5 bases from J, the junction contained 1 base not matched to a gene. The CDR3: CASSSDRDEQYF. As DNA, the CDR3 is TGCGCCAGCAGCTCGGACAGGGACGAGCAGTACTTC.